These 2 T cell receptor beta chains came from one sample sequenced in a study of T-cell memory formation after mild COVID-19. TCRdb itself ran the 5' RACE reads through MiXCR, one entry per CDR3 protein. The sample has approximately 450,000 distinct CDR3 sequences, around a sixth seen once. Sequenced input: PBMCs or a T cell subset sorted from them (not recorded which). The origin of the receptors is an adult woman who had mild COVID-19 (a few samples of this study predate the infection). Cell type and time point are not known.

This clonotype was seen a few times. The chain employs TRBV5-1 and TRBJ2-7, with D possibly matching TRBD1 (6 bases). CDR3 length equals 15 residues. V was pared by 4 bases and J by 5 bases, with 19 bases between. The germline V gene encodes CDR1 SGHRS and CDR2 YFSETQ. In DNA form, the CDR3 reads TGCGCCAGCAGCCACCAGGGGCCCCGCGGAAACGAGCAGTACTTC. This sequence encodes CASSHQGPRGNEQYF.

This clonotype occurred many times. The chain recombines TRBV7-6 with TRBJ2-3, with D perhaps TRBD1 (6 bases). Per the germline V gene, CDR1 is SGHVS and CDR2 is FNYEAQ. CDR3 length equals 15 residues. V was clipped by 1 base and J by 3 bases, with 11 bases between them. The CDR3 loop reads CASSLGQGITDTQYF. In nucleotides, the CDR3 is TGTGCCAGCAGCTTAGGCCAGGGGATAACAGATACGCAGTATTTT.